The 27 T cell receptor beta chains reported below all come from one sample, sequenced in a study of a mutant IDH1 vaccine in newly diagnosed glioma. Sequencing was performed with immunoSEQ multiplex PCR; in TCRdb, only in-frame clones are kept and a portion is missing. The data contain tens of thousands of clones, 75% to 85% of them singletons. Sample time point: week 35, safety follow-up. Vaccination used 300 ug of mutant IDH1 20-mer peptide per dose, with topical imiquimod. Their target antigens are unknown. The sequenced sample was PBMCs, obtained from a glioma patient whose treatment included an IDH1 peptide vaccine. The receptor set was obtained from a man between 35 and 55 years old with glioma.

In its sample, this clone ranks as medium-sized (0.01 to 0.1%). The chain uses TRBV13 and TRBJ2-5; the D is unclear. V dropped 5 bases and J dropped 4 bases, with 11 bases sitting between them. Germline values: CDR1 PRHDT, CDR2 FYEKMQ (reference sequence). The CDR3 totals 13 residues. The DNA of the CDR3 is TGTGCCAGCAGCCCCCCCTTCACAGAGACCCAGTACTTC. This encodes CASSPPFTETQYF. The full variable domain, completed using reference TRBV13 and TRBJ2-5, is AAGVIQSPRHLIKEKRETATLKCYPIPRHDTVYWYQQGPGQDPQFLISFYEKMQSDKGSIPDRFSAQQFSDYHSELNMSSLELGDSALYFCASSPPFTETQYFGPGTRLLVL.

The chain uses TRBV27 and TRBJ2-1; 12 bases are a match to TRBD2. The V segment lost 2 bases and the J segment 3 bases; nucleotides outside the gene matches: 8. The CDR3 runs 18 residues. Germline CDR1 MNHEY, CDR2 SMNVEV (reference sequence). The CDR3 DNA reads as TGTGCCAGCAGTTTACTAGCGGGAGGGCCGGTCATCTACAATGAGCAGTTCTTC. Translated: CASSLLAGGPVIYNEQFF.

The V call is TRBV19, the J call TRBJ1-5; D is perhaps TRBD1 (5 bases). The germline V gene has CDR1 LNHDA and CDR2 SQIVND (reference sequence). The CDR3 consists of 13 residues. Trimming left V 7 bases short and J 9 bases short, with 16 bases between. The CDR3 loop reads CASIGAGSRPQHF. CDR3 DNA: TGTGCCAGTATAGGAGCAGGGTCCCGGCCCCAGCATTTT.

The V gene is TRBV7-2, the J gene TRBJ2-7; D gene uncertain. The germline CDR1 and CDR2 sequences are SGHTA and FQGNSA. The CDR3 has 13 amino acids. Trimming cost V 5 bases and J 1 base, with 9 bases left between them. CDR3 bases: TGTGCCAGCAGCGTTACTGGATCCTACGAGCAGTACGTC. This gives the protein CASSVTGSYEQYV.

This clone is medium-sized by share. V usage is TRBV19 and J usage is TRBJ1-1, with D perhaps TRBD1 (5 bases). The CDR3 is 14 residues long. Trimming stripped 3 bases from V and 1 base from J, with 9 bases between. CDR1 is LNHDA, CDR2 SQIVND, per germline (reference sequence). The CDR3: CASSIWGSNTEAFF. For the CDR3, the DNA is TGTGCCAGTAGTATCTGGGGGTCGAACACTGAAGCTTTCTTT.

The V call is TRBV13, the J call TRBJ2-2; 8 positions match TRBD1. The CDR3 runs to 16 residues. Unmatched junction bases numbered 7, after V lost 3 bases and J lost 4 bases. Germline V gene sequence: CDR1 PRHDT, CDR2 FYEKMQ (reference sequence). The CDR3 is CASSFQGAGLTGELFF. The CDR3 DNA follows: TGTGCCAGCAGCTTTCAGGGGGCAGGTCTCACCGGGGAGCTGTTTTTT.

This sequence joins TRBV11-3 and TRBJ1-4, with D maybe TRBD1 (5 bases). This CDR3 region has 15 residues. Germline V gene sequence: CDR1 SGHNT, CDR2 YENEEA. Trimming cost V 5 bases and J 4 bases, with 14 bases left between them. CDR3 bases: TGTGCCAGCAGCCCGGGGACTCAACGTAATGAAAAACTGTTTTTT. As protein: CASSPGTQRNEKLFF.

The chain employs TRBV6-5 and TRBJ1-1; D unclear. The germline CDR1 and CDR2 sequences are MNHEY and SVGAGI. The CDR3 has 15 residues. Trimming removed 6 bases at V and 1 base at J, with 15 bases between. As DNA, the CDR3 is TGTGCCAGCAGACCCATTTCGGTGGGGAACACTGAAGCTTTCTTT. Protein sequence: CASRPISVGNTEAFF.

Comment on this clone: Other DNA sequences of this sample code for an identical CDR3. The chain employs TRBV5-6 and TRBJ2-7; D may correspond to TRBD1 or TRBD2 (5 bases each). The CDR3 contains 12 residues. CDR1 is SGHDT, CDR2 YYEEEE, per germline. Here the CDR3 reads CASSLGGVEQYV. For the CDR3, the DNA is TGTGCCAGCAGCTTGGGAGGGGTCGAGCAGTATGTC.

The V and J genes are TRBV6-1 and TRBJ2-7; TRBD1 might be the D (5 bases). V shed 5 bases and J shed 2 bases, with 10 bases lying between them. CDR3 length: 13 residues. Germline CDR1 MNHNS, CDR2 SASEGT. CDR3 sequence (DNA): TGTGCCAGCAGTCTCAGGGATACCTACGAGCAGTACGTC. Translating it yields CASSLRDTYEQYV.

The genes are TRBV7-2 and TRBJ2-7; no firm D call. The CDR3 has 13 residues. Trimming left V 2 bases short and J 2 bases short, with 7 bases between. The germline CDR1 and CDR2 sequences are SGHTA and FQGNSA. The CDR3 here is CASSLSVTYEQYF. The CDR3 DNA reads as TGTGCCAGCAGCTTATCGGTGACCTACGAGCAGTACTTC.

Only one count was recorded for this clone. The chain has TRBV18 and TRBJ2-7; 7 bases fit TRBD2. V trimming: 6 bases; J trimming: 2 bases; junction bases outside the gene matches: 7. CDR1 and CDR2 from the germline V gene are KGHSH and LQKENI. CDR3 length: 14 amino acids. The CDR3 DNA sequence: TGTGCCAGCTCTACGGGGGGTTTACCCTACGAGCAGTACTTC. Amino acid sequence: CASSTGGLPYEQYF.

This clone was counted a few times. The chain employs TRBV15 and TRBJ1-1, with D perhaps TRBD1 (6 bases). The V end was cut by 0 bases, the J end by 11 bases, with 16 bases between. CDR1 is LNHNV, CDR2 YYDKDF, per germline (reference sequence). This CDR3 has 14 amino acids. The CDR3 loop reads CATSRDSRHTGAFF. The CDR3 DNA reads as TGTGCCACCAGCAGAGATAGTCGGCATACAGGGGCTTTCTTT.

V and J are TRBV9 and TRBJ1-1; 10 bases agree with TRBD1. The germline CDR1 and CDR2 sequences are SGDLS and YYNGEE. This CDR3 has 15 amino acids. V trimming: 0 bases; J trimming: 4 bases; junction bases outside the gene matches: 3. CDR3 region: CASSVVTGGLTEAFF. The DNA of the CDR3 is TGTGCCAGCAGCGTAGTGACAGGGGGCCTCACTGAAGCTTTCTTT.

This clone has just a few counts. The CDR3 sequence is CASSPRTGGIQGPQHF. As DNA, the CDR3 is TGTGCCAGCAGCCCCCGGACAGGGGGCATCCAGGGGCCCCAGCATTTT. This rearrangement joins TRBV7-2 to TRBJ1-5; 11 bases are a match to TRBD1. V was clipped by 5 bases and J by 9 bases; unmatched bases: 12. The CDR3 length is 16 residues. Per the germline V gene, CDR1 is SGHTA and CDR2 is FQGNSA.

V and J are TRBV5-6 and TRBJ2-5, with 7 nucleotides matching TRBD2. V gave up 2 bases and J gave up 4 bases; unmatched junction bases: 8. Germline assignment: CDR1 SGHDT and CDR2 YYEEEE. This CDR3 has 15 residues. CDR3 in DNA: TGTGCCAGCAGCTTAAGCCAGCGGGATGGAGAGACCCAGTACTTC. Translation gives CASSLSQRDGETQYF.

The chain carries TRBV7-7 and TRBJ2-2; D gene ambiguous. Germline V CDR1 and CDR2: SSHAT, FNYEAQ (reference sequence). V was clipped by 6 bases and J by 0 bases, with 17 bases between them. The CDR3 has 17 amino acids. CDR3 amino acids: CASSQGSIVANTGELFF. The CDR3 DNA reads as TGTGCCAGCAGTCAAGGAAGTATCGTCGCGAACACCGGGGAGCTGTTTTTT.

This sequence joins TRBV5-4 and TRBJ2-3; 7 bases match TRBD2. The trim removed 6 bases at V and 4 bases at J, leaving 11 bases unmatched. Germline V gives CDR1 SGHNT, CDR2 YYREEE (reference sequence). The length of the CDR3 is 15 residues. The CDR3 DNA reads TGTGCCAGCACTTTGGGCGGGAGTTCATCAGATACGCAGTATTTT. Its protein is CASTLGGSSSDTQYF.

The rearrangement uses TRBV5-6 and TRBJ1-1, with D unclear. The V gene lost 4 bases and the J gene lost 0 bases, with 10 bases spanning the gap. Per germline, CDR1 SGHDT and CDR2 YYEEEE. The CDR3 contains 14 residues. The CDR3 here is CASSLTGVNTEAFF. In DNA, the CDR3 is TGTGCCAGCAGCCTGACGGGCGTGAACACTGAAGCTTTCTTT.

The gene calls are TRBV10-3 and TRBJ1-1, with D unresolved. Germline lookup yields CDR1 ENHRY and CDR2 SYGVKD. The CDR3 spans 13 residues. V was clipped by 4 bases and J by 5 bases, with 11 bases between them. CDR3 amino acids: CAISGTVGTEAFF. In nucleotides, the CDR3 is TGTGCCATCAGTGGGACCGTCGGGACTGAAGCTTTCTTT.

With respect to this clone: A much larger clone is a single base away; this may be a read error. The chain is built from TRBV7-9 and TRBJ2-7; 9 bases are shared with TRBD1. Per germline, CDR1 SEHNR and CDR2 FQNEAQ (reference sequence). The CDR3 is 12 residues long. Unmatched junction bases numbered 4, after V lost 5 bases and J lost 8 bases. CDR3 sequence reads: CASSLGTGKQYF. The DNA for the CDR3 is TGTGCCAGCAGCCTCGGGACAGGGAAGCAGTACTTC.

The J gene is TRBJ2-6, the V gene TRBV27, with a tentative D call TRBD1 (5 bases). Deletions cut 3 bases from V and 1 base from J, with 13 bases between. This CDR3 contains 17 residues. CDR1 and CDR2 from the germline V gene are MNHEY and SMNVEV (reference sequence). CDR3 bases: TGTGCCAGCAGTTTCTCCAGGGTCTCATCTGGGGCCAACGTCCTGACTTTC. Protein: CASSFSRVSSGANVLTF. Full variable domain (rest looked up from reference TRBV27 and TRBJ2-6): EAQVTQNPRYLITVTGKKLTVTCSQNMNHEYMSWYRQDPGLGLRQIYYSMNVEVTDKGDVPEGYKVSRKEKRNFPLILESPSPNQTSLYFCASSFSRVSSGANVLTFGAGSRLTVL.

The chain couples TRBV7-2 to TRBJ1-2, with a possible D match to TRBD1 (5 bases). Germline CDR1 and CDR2: SGHTA and FQGNSA. The CDR3 consists of 17 residues. V was cut by 2 bases and J by 4 bases, with 20 bases left in between. CDR3 sequence: CASSLMGRTGTAYGYTF. The CDR3 DNA sequence: TGTGCCAGCAGCTTAATGGGACGGACGGGGACCGCCTATGGCTACACCTTC. The entire variable domain, with the rest obtained from reference TRBV7-2 and TRBJ1-2, is as follows: GAGVSQSPSNKVTEKGKDVELRCDPISGHTALYWYRQSLGQGLEFLIYFQGNSAPDKSGLPSDRFSAERTGGSVSTLTIQRTQQEDSAVYLCASSLMGRTGTAYGYTFGSGTRLTVV.

This clone was recorded only once. CDR3 loop: CASREPFAPYEQYF. DNA for the CDR3: TGTGCCAGCAGGGAGCCCTTCGCCCCCTACGAGCAGTACTTC. The genes are TRBV6-1 and TRBJ2-7; D ambiguous. Germline-derived CDR1 and CDR2 are MNHNS and SASEGT. The length of the CDR3 is 14 residues. V shed 6 bases and J shed 2 bases, with 14 bases lying between them.

The V call is TRBV10-1, the J call TRBJ1-5; perhaps TRBD1 as D (5 bases). Trimming shortened V by 8 bases and J by 0 bases, and 11 bases separated the two germline ends. This CDR3 has 14 amino acids. Germline values: CDR1 WNHNN, CDR2 SYGVQD (reference sequence). Here the CDR3 DNA reads TGCGCCAGCCCGGGGCAGACTAGCAATCAGCCCCAGCATTTT. It translates to CASPGQTSNQPQHF.

The gene calls are TRBV28 and TRBJ2-3; D is unclear. This CDR3 has 12 residues. V lost 6 bases, J lost 2 bases, and 6 bases lay in between. Germline V gene sequence: CDR1 MDHEN, CDR2 SYDVKM. CDR3 DNA: TGTGCCAGCAGAACCATCACAGATACGCAGTATTTT. This encodes CASRTITDTQYF.

The chain recombines TRBV29-1 with TRBJ1-1; D uncertain. This CDR3 is 11 amino acids long. CDR1 and CDR2 from the germline V gene are SQVTM and ANQGSEA. This CDR3 is CTAQANTEAFF. CDR3 in DNA: TGCACCGCCCAGGCGAACACTGAAGCTTTCTTT.